The rows below give T cell receptor beta chains drawn from one sample of a study of quantifying T cell responses using KT2 cells. MiXCR was run by TCRdb on the UMI-ligation and nested PCR reads, yielding one entry per CDR3 protein. The table lists approximately 50,000 distinct CDR3 sequences, around a tenth of them singletons, with roughly a tenth in the top ten. The specimen was PBMCs spiked with cells of the T cell clone KT2. The receptors come from a human donor. The CDR3 runs from the conserved cysteine through the conserved F or W. D genes are given only for firm matches. Clone size, where shown, is once, few, many, or a class for clones that have expanded.

>TRBJ1-1|NA|few|16|TRBV7-8
TGTGCCAGCAGCTCCTACAGGGTTATGACTAGGACTGAAGCTTTCTTT
CASSSYRVMTRTEAFF
>TRBJ1-5|NA|few|17|TRBV4-1
TGCGCCAGCAGCCAAAACACGGACTGGTATAGCAATCAGCCCCAGCATTTT
CASSQNTDWYSNQPQHF
>TRBJ2-1|NA|NA|15|TRBV12-3/TRBV12-4
TGTGCCAGCAGTTTCCAACGACAAAGTTACAATGAGCAGTTCTTC
CASSFQRQSYNEQFF
>TRBJ2-3|TRBD2|many|16|TRBV12-3/TRBV12-4
TGTGCCAGCAGCCTGGGACTAGCGGGAAGCACAGATACGCAGTATTTT
CASSLGLAGSTDTQYF
>TRBJ2-7|NA|many|13|TRBV12-3/TRBV12-4
TGTGCCAGCAGGCGGACCGCCTCCTACGAGCAGTACTTC
CASRRTASYEQYF
>TRBJ2-1|NA|few|14|TRBV10-2
TGCGCCAGCAGTGAAGCGGTCTCCTACAATGAGCAGTTCTTC
CASSEAVSYNEQFF
>TRBJ2-3|NA|medium-sized|16|TRBV7-8
TGTGCCAGCAGCAAGCGGCAGCGGTACTCCACAGATACGCAGTATTTT
CASSKRQRYSTDTQYF
>TRBJ2-3|TRBD2|few|16|TRBV5-1
TGCGCCAGCAGCATAGGATCGGGGGGGTTCACAGATACGCAGTATTTT
CASSIGSGGFTDTQYF
>TRBJ1-6|TRBD1|few|14|TRBV7-8
TGTGCCAGCAGCTCACAGGGGTTTAATTCACCCCTCCACTTT
CASSSQGFNSPLHF
>TRBJ1-1|NA|few|11|TRBV7-2
TGTGCCAGCAGCCCGGTAACTGAAGCTTTCTTT
CASSPVTEAFF
>TRBJ1-2|NA|few|13|TRBV5-1
TGCGCCAGCAGCCTACAGGGAGAGTATGGCTACACCTTC
CASSLQGEYGYTF
>TRBJ2-5|TRBD2|many|14|TRBV7-8
TGTGCCAGCAGCACCGATAGCGGGAGGGAGACCCAGTACTTC
CASSTDSGRETQYF
>TRBJ1-2|NA|medium-sized|15|TRBV12-2
TGTGCAAGTCGCTTAGGACAGGGGACCTCTTATGGCTACACCTTC
CASRLGQGTSYGYTF
>TRBJ2-2|NA|NA|14|TRBV20-1
TGCAGTGCCTTGCCCGGAGGGAACACCGGGGAGCTGTTTTTT
CSALPGGNTGELFF
>TRBJ2-3|NA|NA|12|TRBV20-1
TGCAGTGCCGCAGCAGTGAGAGATACGCAGTATTTT
CSAAAVRDTQYF
>TRBJ2-3|TRBD2|NA|19|TRBV11-2
TGTGCCAGCAGTTCAATTATGGAGGCGGGAGGGCCAAGCACAGATACGCAGTATTTT
CASSSIMEAGGPSTDTQYF
>TRBJ1-1|NA|few|15|TRBV12-3/TRBV12-4
TGTGCCAGCAGTTTAAGAACAGAGACCAACACTGAAGCTTTCTTT
CASSLRTETNTEAFF
>TRBJ2-3|NA|NA|13|TRBV5-1
TGCGCCAGCAGTTCGGAGGGAGGAGATACGCAGTATTTT
CASSSEGGDTQYF
>TRBJ2-3|TRBD2|many|15|TRBV3-1
TGTGCCAGCACCAACGGAGCGGGAGGGGCAGATACGCAGTATTTT
CASTNGAGGADTQYF
>TRBJ2-7|NA|many|15|TRBV12-3/TRBV12-4
TGTGCCAGCACCTTCCAGGGCGGGGGCCCCTACGAGCAGTACTTC
CASTFQGGGPYEQYF
>TRBJ2-7|NA|few|13|TRBV18
TGTGCCAGCTCACCGGACGTATCCTACGAGCAGTACTTC
CASSPDVSYEQYF
>TRBJ2-1|NA|NA|13|TRBV7-9
TGTGCCAGCAGCTTAGCGGGGTTCAATGAGCAGTTCTTC
CASSLAGFNEQFF
>TRBJ2-1|NA|few|19|TRBV28
TGTGCCAGCAGTTTAATTACGCGGGGCAGCTCCCCCTCCTACAATGAGCAGTTCTTC
CASSLITRGSSPSYNEQFF
>TRBJ2-5|TRBD1|NA|15|TRBV5-1
TGCGCCAGCAGCTGGCGGACAGGGGGCGAGGAGACCCAGTACTTC
CASSWRTGGEETQYF